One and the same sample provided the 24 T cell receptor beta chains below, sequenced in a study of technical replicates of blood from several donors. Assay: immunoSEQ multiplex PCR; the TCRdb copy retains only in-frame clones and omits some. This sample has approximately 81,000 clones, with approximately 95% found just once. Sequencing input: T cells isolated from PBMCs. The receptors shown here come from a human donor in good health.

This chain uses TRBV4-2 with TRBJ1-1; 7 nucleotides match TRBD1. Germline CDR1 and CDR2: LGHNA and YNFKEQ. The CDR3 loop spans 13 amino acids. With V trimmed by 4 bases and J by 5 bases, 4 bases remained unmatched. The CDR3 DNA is TGTGCCAGCAGCCGGTCGGACAGGACTGAAGCTTTCTTT. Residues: CASSRSDRTEAFF.

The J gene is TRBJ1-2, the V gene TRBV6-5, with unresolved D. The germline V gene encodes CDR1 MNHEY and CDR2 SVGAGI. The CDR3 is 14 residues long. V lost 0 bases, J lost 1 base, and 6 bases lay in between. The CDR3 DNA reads TGTGCCAGCAGTTACTCGGAGGTTAACTATGGCTACACCTTC. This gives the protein CASSYSEVNYGYTF.

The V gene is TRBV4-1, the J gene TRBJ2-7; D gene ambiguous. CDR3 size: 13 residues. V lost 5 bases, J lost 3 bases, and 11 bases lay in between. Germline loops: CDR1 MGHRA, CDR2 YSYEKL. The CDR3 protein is CASSYDKYYEQYF. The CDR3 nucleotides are TGCGCCAGCAGCTACGACAAATACTACGAGCAGTACTTC.

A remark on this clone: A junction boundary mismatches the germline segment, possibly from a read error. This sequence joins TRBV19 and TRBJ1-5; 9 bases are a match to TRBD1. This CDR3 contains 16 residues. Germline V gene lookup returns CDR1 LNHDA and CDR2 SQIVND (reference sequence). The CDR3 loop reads CASSVEQGASNQPQHF. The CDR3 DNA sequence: TGTGCCAGTAGTGTAGAACAGGGGGCGAGCAATCAGCCCCAGCATTTT.

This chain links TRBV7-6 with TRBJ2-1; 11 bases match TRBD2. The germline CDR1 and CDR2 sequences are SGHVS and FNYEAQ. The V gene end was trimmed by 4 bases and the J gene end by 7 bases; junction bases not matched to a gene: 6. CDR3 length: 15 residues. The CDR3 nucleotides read TGTGCCAGCAGCTCCTTAGCGGGAGGGTATAATGAGCAGTTCTTC. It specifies CASSSLAGGYNEQFF.

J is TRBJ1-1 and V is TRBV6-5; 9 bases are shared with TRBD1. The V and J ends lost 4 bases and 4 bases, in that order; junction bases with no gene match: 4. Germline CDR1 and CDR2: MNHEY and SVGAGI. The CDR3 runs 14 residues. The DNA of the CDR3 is TGTGCCAGCAGTTCCCCGGACAGGGGCACTGAAGCTTTCTTT. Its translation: CASSSPDRGTEAFF.

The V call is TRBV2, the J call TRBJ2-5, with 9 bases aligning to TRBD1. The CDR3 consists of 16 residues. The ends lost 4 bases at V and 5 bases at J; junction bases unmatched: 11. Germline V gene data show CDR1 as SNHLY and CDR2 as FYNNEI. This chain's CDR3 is CASSGPGTGYQETQYF. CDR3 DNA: TGTGCCAGCAGTGGGCCCGGGACAGGGTATCAGGAGACCCAGTACTTC.

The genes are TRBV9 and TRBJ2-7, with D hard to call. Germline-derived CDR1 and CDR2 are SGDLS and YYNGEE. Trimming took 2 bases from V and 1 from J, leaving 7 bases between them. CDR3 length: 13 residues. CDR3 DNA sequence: TGTGCCAGCAGCGTTGCGGAGTCCTACGAGCAGTACTTC. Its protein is CASSVAESYEQYF. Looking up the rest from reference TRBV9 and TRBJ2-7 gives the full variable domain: DSGVTQTPKHLITATGQRVTLRCSPRSGDLSVYWYQQSLDQGLQFLIQYYNGEERAKGNILERFSAQQFPDLHSELNLSSLELGDSALYFCASSVAESYEQYFGPGTRLTVT.

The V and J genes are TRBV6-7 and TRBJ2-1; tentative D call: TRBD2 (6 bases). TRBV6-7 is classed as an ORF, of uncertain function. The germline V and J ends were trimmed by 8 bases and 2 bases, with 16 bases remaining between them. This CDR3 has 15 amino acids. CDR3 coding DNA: TGTGCCAGCCCATCGCAGCGGGCCACCTACAATGAGCAGTTCTTC. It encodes CASPSQRATYNEQFF.

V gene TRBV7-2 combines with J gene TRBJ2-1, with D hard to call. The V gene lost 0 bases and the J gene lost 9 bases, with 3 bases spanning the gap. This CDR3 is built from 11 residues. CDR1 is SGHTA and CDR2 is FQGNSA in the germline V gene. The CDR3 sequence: CASSLAREQFF. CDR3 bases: TGTGCCAGCAGCTTAGCGCGTGAGCAGTTCTTC.

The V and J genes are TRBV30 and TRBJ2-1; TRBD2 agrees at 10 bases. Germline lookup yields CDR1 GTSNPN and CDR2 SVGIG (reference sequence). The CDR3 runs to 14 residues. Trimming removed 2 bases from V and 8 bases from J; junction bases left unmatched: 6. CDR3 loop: CAWSSGLAGDEQFF. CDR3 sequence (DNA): TGTGCCTGGAGTAGTGGCCTAGCGGGAGATGAGCAGTTCTTC.

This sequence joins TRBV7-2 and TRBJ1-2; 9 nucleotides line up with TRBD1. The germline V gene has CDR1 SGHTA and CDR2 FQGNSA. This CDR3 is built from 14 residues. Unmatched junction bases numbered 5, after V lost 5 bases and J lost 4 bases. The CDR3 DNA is TGTGCCAGCAGCCCGTCGACAGGGGGCTATGGCTACACCTTC. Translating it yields CASSPSTGGYGYTF.

The CDR3 is CASREQGNLEAFF. The CDR3 DNA reads TGTGCCAGCAGGGAACAGGGGAATCTGGAAGCTTTCTTT. The chain has TRBV28 and TRBJ1-1; 7 bases align to TRBD1. The CDR3 is 13 amino acids. Germline V gene data show CDR1 as MDHEN and CDR2 as SYDVKM. V lost 6 bases to trimming and J lost 8 bases; unmatched junction nucleotides: 9.

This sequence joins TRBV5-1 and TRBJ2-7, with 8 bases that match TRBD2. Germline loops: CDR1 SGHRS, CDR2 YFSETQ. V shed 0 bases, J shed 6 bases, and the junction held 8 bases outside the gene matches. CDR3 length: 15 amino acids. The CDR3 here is CASSLAPGLEVEQYF. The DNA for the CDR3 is TGCGCCAGCAGCTTGGCCCCGGGACTAGAGGTCGAGCAGTACTTC.

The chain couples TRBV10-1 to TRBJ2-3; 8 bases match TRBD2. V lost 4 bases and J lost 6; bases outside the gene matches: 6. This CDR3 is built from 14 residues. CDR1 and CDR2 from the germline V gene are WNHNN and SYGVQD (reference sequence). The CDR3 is CASSAGREVDTQYF. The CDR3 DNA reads TGCGCCAGCAGTGCCGGGCGGGAGGTCGATACGCAGTATTTT.

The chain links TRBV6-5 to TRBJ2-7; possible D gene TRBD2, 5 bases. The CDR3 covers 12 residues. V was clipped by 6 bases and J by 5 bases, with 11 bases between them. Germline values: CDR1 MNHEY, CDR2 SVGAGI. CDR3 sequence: CASRRASHEQYF. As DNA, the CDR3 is TGTGCCAGCAGGAGGGCCTCTCACGAGCAGTACTTC.

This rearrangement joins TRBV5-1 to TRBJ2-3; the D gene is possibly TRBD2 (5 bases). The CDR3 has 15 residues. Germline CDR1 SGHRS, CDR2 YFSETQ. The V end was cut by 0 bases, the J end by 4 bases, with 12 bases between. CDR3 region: CASSLARGMADTQYF. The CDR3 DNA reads TGCGCCAGCAGCTTGGCACGGGGAATGGCAGATACGCAGTATTTT.

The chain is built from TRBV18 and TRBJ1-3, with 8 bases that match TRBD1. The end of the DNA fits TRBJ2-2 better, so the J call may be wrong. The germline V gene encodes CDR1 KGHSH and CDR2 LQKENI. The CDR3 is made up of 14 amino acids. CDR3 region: CASSPAGGYGELFF. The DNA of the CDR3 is TGTGCCAGCTCACCAGCAGGGGGCTACGGGGAGCTGTTTTTT.

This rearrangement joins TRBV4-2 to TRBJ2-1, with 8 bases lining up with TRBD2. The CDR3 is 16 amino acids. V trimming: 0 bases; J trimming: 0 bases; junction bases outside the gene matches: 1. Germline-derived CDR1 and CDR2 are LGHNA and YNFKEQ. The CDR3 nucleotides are TGTGCCAGCAGCCAAGATCTAGCGGGCTCCTACAATGAGCAGTTCTTC. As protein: CASSQDLAGSYNEQFF.

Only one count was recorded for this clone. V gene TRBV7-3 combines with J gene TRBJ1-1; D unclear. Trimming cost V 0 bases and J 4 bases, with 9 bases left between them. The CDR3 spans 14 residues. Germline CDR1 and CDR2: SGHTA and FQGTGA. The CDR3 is CASSLTGLSTEAFF. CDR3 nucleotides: TGTGCCAGCAGCTTAACCGGGTTAAGCACTGAAGCTTTCTTT. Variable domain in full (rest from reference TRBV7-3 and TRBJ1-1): GAGVSQTPSNKVTEKGKYVELRCDPISGHTALYWYRQSLGQGPEFLIYFQGTGAADDSGLPNDRFFAVRPEGSVSTLKIQRTERGDSAVYLCASSLTGLSTEAFFGQGTRLTVV.

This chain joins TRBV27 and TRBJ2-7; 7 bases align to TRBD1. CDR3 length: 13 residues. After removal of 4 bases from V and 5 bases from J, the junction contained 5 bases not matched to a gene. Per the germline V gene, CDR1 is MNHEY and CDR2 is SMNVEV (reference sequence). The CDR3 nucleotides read TGTGCCAGCAGTTGGTCCCAGGGGGACGAGCAGTACTTC. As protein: CASSWSQGDEQYF.

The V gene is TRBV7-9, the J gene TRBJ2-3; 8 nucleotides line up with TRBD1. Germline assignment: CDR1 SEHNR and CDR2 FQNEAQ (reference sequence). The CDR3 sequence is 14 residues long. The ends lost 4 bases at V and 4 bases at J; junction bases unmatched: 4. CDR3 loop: CASSYKDRADTQYF. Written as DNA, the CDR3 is TGTGCCAGCAGCTACAAGGACAGGGCAGATACGCAGTATTTT. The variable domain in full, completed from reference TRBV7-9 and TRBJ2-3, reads DTGVSQNPRHKITKRGQNVTFRCDPISEHNRLYWYRQTLGQGPEFLTYFQNEAQLEKSRLLSDRFSAERPKGSFSTLEIQRTEQGDSAMYLCASSYKDRADTQYFGPGTRLTVL.

The DNA for the CDR3 is TGTGCCTGGAGTTCCGGGACAGGGGGGCGAGAGACCCAGTACTTC. It specifies CAWSSGTGGRETQYF. The chain recombines TRBV30 with TRBJ2-5, with 11 bases identical to TRBD1. The CDR3 length is 15 residues. Looked up from germline, CDR1 is GTSNPN and CDR2 is SVGIG (reference sequence). V shed 2 bases and J 4 bases; nucleotides not matched to a gene: 6.

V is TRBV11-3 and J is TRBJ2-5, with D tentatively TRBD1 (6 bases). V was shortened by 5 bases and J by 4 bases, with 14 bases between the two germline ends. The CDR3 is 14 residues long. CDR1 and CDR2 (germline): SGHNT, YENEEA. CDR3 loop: CASSPYRELETQYF. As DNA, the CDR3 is TGTGCCAGCAGCCCTTACAGGGAGTTAGAGACCCAGTACTTC.